This entry is about one T cell receptor (beta chain). No antigen is known for it. A read error is possible here, since a much larger clone lies one base away. This sample is part of a study of post-analysis software for immune sequencing data. Study-wide findings and caveats: When compared against controls, multiple sclerosis patients showed significantly lower normalized Chao1 diversity. Four to six TRBV segments, including TRBV5-6, TRBV5-1 and TRBV20-1, were more frequent in patients than controls.

The CDR3 totals 14 residues. Germline values: CDR1 SQVTM, CDR2 ANQGSEA. Libraries were made from TCR beta cDNA, and they carried unique molecular identifiers. The yield from around 1 to 10 million T cells was about 500,000 cDNA molecules in total. TCRdb used MiXCR to reprocess the PCR reads, holding one entry per CDR3 protein. Altogether approximately 150,000 distinct CDR3 sequences are present, about 30% being singletons, with the ten largest covering approximately 1.5%. This clonotype was obtained from a girl aged 5 to 17 with multiple sclerosis. The specimen sequenced was blood. The chain uses TRBV29-1 and TRBJ2-1, with 11 bases lining up with TRBD2. As DNA, the CDR3 is TGCAGCGCTGCCGGGACTAGCGGCTACAATGGGCAGTTCTTC. Translation gives CSAAGTSGYNGQFF.